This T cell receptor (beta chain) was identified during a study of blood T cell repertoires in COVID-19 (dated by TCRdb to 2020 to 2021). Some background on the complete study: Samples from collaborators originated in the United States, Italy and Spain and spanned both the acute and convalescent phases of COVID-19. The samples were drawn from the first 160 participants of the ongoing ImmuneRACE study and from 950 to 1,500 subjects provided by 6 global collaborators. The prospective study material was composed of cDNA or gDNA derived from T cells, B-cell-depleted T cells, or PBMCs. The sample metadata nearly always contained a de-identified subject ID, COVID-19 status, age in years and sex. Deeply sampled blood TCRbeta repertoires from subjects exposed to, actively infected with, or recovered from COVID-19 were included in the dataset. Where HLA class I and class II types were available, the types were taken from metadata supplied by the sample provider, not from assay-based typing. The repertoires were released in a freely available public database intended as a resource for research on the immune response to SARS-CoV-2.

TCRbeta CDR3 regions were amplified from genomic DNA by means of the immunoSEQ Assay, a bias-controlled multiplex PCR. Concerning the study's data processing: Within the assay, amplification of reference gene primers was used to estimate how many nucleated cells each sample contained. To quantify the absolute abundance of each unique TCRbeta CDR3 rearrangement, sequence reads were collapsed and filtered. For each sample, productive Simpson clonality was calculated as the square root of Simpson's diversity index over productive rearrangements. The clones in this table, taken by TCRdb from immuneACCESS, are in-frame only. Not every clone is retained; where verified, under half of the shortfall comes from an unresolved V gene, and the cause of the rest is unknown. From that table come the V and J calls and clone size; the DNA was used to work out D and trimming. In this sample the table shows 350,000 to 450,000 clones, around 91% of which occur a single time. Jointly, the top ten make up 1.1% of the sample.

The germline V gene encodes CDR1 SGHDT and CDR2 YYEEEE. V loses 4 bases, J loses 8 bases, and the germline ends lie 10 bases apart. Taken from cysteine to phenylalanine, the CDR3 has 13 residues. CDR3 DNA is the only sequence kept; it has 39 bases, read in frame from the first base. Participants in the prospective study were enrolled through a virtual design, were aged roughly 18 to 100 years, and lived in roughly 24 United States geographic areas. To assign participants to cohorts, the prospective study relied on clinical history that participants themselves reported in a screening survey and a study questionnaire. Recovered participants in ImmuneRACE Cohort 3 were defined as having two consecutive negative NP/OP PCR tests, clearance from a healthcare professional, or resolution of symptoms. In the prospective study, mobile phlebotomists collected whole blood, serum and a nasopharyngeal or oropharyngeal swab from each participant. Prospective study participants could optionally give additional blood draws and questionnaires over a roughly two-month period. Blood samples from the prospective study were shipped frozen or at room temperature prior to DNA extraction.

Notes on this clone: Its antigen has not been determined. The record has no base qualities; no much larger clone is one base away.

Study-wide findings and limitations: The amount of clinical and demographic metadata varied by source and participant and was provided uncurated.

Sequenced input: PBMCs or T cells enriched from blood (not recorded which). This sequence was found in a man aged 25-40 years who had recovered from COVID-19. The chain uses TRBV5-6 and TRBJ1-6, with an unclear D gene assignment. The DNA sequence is TGTGCCAGCAGCATAGGTACAGATTCACCCCTCCACTTT. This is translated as CASSIGTDSPLHF.